This T cell receptor beta chain was recovered during a study of beta chain features in type 1 diabetes. Across the study: When patients were set against healthy donors, age, gender and cell yields were similar.

Findings of the study overall: TCRB CDR3s from Type 1 diabetes patients were moderately but significantly shorter in all four CD4+ subsets. It was not settled here whether HLA type affects TCRB rearrangement.

Via the markers CD45RO/CCR7/CD25/CD127/CD95/CD27, stem cell-like memory, regulatory, central memory and naive CD4+ cells were sorted. This clone appeared a few times. Its antigen is still unknown. Other DNA variants within this sample encode the same CDR3. The trim removed 4 bases at V and 4 bases at J, leaving 4 bases unmatched. The CDR3 sequence is 14 residues long. Germline loops: CDR1 KGHSH, CDR2 LQKENI. As every portion of the isolated RNA was reverse transcribed, the sequencing read expressed TCRB transcripts. The study sequenced naive, central memory and regulatory T cell samples to an average of around 3.5 million reads. Here immunoSEQ multiplex PCR was the method, and the copy in TCRdb shows in-frame clones only, minus some. The sample has roughly 150,000 clones, less than 10% seen once; the top ten hold 0.5%.

The chain joins TRBV18 to TRBJ1-5; 7 bases map to TRBD1. Sample: central memory CD4+ T cells from blood. This clonotype was obtained from a man between 18 and 29 years old with type 1 diabetes. CDR3 sequence: CASSRTGLNQPQHF. In DNA form, the CDR3 reads TGTGCCAGCTCACGGACAGGACTTAATCAGCCCCAGCATTTT.